This T cell receptor beta chain comes out of a study of shared clonotypes between healthy human individuals. Study-level results: Naive CD4 clonotypes were shared across a handful of donors at roughly 5.5%. Measured sharing among donors was expected to vary with sequencing depth.

Germline V gene sequence: CDR1 MGHRA, CDR2 YSYEKL. The length of the CDR3 is 9 amino acids, counting both ends. The table came from immunoSEQ multiplex PCR; TCRdb's copy has only in-frame clones and leaves some out. This sample has roughly 380,000 clones, with about 97% found just once. With regard to this clone: Antigen unknown. The CDR3 carries no conserved terminal phenylalanine or tryptophan, so it likely arises from a read error. The limits of the CDR3 on the DNA are not certain, so only TCRdb's listed CDR3 is given.

The sequencing sample was made of memory CD8+ T cells sorted from blood. Documented subset: CD45RO+ cells pooled with CCR7-negative TemRA cells. The V and J genes are TRBV4-1 and TRBJ2-4. This sequence originates from a man in his thirties or forties in good health. The CDR3 is CASSHPSPP.